The clone carrying this TCR beta chain occurred many times. This entry is derived from a study of regulatory T cells in long-lasting Graves disease. Study context: Graves' patients, newly diagnosed, had taken antithyroid drugs under 3 months.

Arm-PCR of CDR3 regions with iRepertoire HTBI primers generated TCR beta libraries. TCRdb re-analysed the multiplex PCR reads in MiXCR, keeping a single row per CDR3 protein. There are some 460,000 distinct CDR3 sequences in the sample; around 15% occur only once, and 9.5% to 15% lies in the top ten. Time point indicated: newly diagnosed GD, antithyroid drugs for less than 3 months. Extracted PBMC RNA gave rise to the TCR library. Graves' disease diagnosis followed American Thyroid Association guidelines. EDTA tubes received approximately 9 milliliters of drawn peripheral blood. From germline, CDR1 is MDHEN and CDR2 SYDVKM. This CDR3 has 13 amino acids. V dropped 7 bases and J dropped 2 bases, with 12 bases sitting between them. These same records also appear under a second study, on T cells in Graves' hyperthyroidism and ophthalmopathy. As that report states: HTBI primers were the set used in a first-round RT-PCR of the TCR CDR3.

Specimen: peripheral blood mononuclear cells (PBMCs), collected at new diagnosis, from a patient treated with antithyroid drugs. The sequence derives from a man aged 35 to 55 with Graves disease. The chain uses TRBV28 and TRBJ2-7; TRBD1 or TRBD2 may be the D gene (5 bases each). CDR3 sequence: CASIGTDTYEQYF. DNA for the CDR3: TGTGCCAGCATCGGGACGGATACCTACGAGCAGTACTTC.